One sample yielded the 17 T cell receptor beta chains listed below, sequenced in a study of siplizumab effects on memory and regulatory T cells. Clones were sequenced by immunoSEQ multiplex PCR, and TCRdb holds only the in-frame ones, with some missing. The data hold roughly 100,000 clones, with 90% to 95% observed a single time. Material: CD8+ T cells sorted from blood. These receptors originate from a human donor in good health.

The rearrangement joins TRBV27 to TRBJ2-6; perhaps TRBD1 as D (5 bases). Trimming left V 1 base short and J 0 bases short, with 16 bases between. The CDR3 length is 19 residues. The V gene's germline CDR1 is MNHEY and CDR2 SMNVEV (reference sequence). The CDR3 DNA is TGTGCCAGCAGTTTATGGACGGCGGACATACCCTCTGGGGCCAACGTCCTGACTTTC. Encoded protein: CASSLWTADIPSGANVLTF.

The CDR3 region is CASSLGSEMNTEAFF. CDR3 bases: TGTGCCAGCAGCTTAGGTTCAGAAATGAACACTGAAGCTTTCTTT. The rearrangement links TRBV13 to TRBJ1-1; D remains unclear. The CDR3 length is 15 residues. Trimming pared 0 bases from V and 0 bases from J, leaving 8 bases between. Germline V gene data show CDR1 as PRHDT and CDR2 as FYEKMQ (reference sequence).

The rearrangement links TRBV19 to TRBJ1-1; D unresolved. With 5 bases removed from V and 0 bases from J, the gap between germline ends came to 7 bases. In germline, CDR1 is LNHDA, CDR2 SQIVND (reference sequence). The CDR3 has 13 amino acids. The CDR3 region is CASSLGMNTEAFF. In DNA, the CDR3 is TGTGCCAGTAGTCTAGGGATGAACACTGAAGCTTTCTTT.

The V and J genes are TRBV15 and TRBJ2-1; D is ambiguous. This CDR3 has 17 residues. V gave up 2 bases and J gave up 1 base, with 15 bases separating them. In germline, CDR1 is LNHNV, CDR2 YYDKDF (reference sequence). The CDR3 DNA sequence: TGTGCCACCAGCAGAACTCCCAACATGAGATCCTACAATGAGCAGTTCTTC. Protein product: CATSRTPNMRSYNEQFF.

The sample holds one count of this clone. CDR3: CATYGTPAGNQETQYF. For the CDR3, the DNA is TGTGCCACCTACGGGACTCCGGCTGGGAACCAAGAGACCCAGTACTTC. The chain uses TRBV10-3 and TRBJ2-5; TRBD2 is a possible D gene (6 bases). Trimming removed 10 bases at V and 0 bases at J, with 21 bases between. The length of the CDR3 is 16 residues. CDR1 is ENHRY and CDR2 is SYGVKD in the germline V gene.

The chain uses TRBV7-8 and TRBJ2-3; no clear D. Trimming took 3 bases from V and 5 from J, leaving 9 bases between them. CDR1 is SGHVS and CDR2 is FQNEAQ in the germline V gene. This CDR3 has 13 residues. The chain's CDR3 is CASSFGALDTQYF. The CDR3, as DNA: TGTGCCAGCAGCTTCGGTGCATTAGATACGCAGTATTTT.

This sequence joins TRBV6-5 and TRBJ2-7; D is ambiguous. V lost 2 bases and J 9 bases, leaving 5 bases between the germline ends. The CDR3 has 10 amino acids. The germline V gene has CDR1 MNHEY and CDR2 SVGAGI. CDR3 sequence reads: CASSYNPQYF. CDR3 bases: TGTGCCAGCAGTTACAATCCGCAGTACTTC.

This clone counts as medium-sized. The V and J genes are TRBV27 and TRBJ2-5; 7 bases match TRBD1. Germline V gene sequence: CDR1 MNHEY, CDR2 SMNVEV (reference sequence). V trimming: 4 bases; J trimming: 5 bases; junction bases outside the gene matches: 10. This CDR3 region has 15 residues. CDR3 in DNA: TGTGCCAGCAGTTCTTATGTAGGGGGCATGGAGACCCAGTACTTC. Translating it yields CASSSYVGGMETQYF.

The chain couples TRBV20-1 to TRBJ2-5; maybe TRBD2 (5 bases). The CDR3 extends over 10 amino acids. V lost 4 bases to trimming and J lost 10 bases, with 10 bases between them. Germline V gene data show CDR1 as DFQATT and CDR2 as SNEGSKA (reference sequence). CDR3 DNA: TGCAGTGCTAAAGCCCGGGACCAGTACTTC. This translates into CSAKARDQYF.

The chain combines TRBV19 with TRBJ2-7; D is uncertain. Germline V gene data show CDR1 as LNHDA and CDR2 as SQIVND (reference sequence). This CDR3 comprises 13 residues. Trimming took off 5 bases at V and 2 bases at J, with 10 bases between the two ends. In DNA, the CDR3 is TGTGCCAGTAGTTACGCGCTGACCTACGAGCAGTACTTC. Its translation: CASSYALTYEQYF.

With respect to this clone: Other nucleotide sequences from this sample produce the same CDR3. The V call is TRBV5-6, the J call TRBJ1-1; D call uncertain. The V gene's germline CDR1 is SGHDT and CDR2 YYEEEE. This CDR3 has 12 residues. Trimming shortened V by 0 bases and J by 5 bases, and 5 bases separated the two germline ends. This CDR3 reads CASSLGDTEAFF. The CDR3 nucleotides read TGTGCCAGCAGCTTGGGGGATACTGAAGCTTTCTTT.

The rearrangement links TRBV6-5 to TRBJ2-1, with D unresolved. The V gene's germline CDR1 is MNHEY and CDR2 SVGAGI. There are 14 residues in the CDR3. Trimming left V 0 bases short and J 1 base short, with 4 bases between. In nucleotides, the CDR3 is TGTGCCAGCAGTTACTCGAGTTCCTACAATGAGCAGTTCTTC. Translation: CASSYSSSYNEQFF.

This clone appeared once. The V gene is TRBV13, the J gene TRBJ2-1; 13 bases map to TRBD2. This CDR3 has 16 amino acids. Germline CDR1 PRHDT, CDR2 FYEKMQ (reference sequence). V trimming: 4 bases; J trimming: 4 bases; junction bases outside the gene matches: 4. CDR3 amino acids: CASSSILAGGYNEQFF. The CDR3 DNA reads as TGTGCCAGCAGCTCCATACTAGCGGGGGGGTACAATGAGCAGTTCTTC. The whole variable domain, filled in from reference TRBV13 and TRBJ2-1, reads AAGVIQSPRHLIKEKRETATLKCYPIPRHDTVYWYQQGPGQDPQFLISFYEKMQSDKGSIPDRFSAQQFSDYHSELNMSSLELGDSALYFCASSSILAGGYNEQFFGPGTRLTVL.

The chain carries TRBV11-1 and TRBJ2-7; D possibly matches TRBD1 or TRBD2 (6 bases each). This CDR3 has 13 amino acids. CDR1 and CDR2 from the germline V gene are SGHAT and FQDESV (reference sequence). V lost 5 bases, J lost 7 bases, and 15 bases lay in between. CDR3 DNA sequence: TGTGCCAGCAGCCTCCACGGAGGGGGTGAGCAGTACTTC. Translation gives CASSLHGGGEQYF.

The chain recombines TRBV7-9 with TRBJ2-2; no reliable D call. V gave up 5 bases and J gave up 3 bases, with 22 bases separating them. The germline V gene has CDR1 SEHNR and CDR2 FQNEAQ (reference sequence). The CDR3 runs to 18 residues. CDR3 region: CASSHGVPAVSDTGELFF. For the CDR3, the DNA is TGTGCCAGCAGCCACGGCGTCCCCGCCGTGTCGGACACCGGGGAGCTGTTTTTT.

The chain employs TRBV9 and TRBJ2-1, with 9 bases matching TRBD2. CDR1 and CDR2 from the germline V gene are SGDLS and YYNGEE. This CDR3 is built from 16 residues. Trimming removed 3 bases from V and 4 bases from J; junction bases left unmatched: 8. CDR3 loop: CASSAGAGGQYNEQFF. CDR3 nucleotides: TGTGCCAGCAGCGCCGGGGCGGGAGGGCAATACAATGAGCAGTTCTTC.

The CDR3 DNA reads as TGTGCCAGCAGCTCAGGGACAGGCTCCTACGAGCAGTACTTC. Its protein is CASSSGTGSYEQYF. V usage is TRBV13 and J usage is TRBJ2-7; 8 nucleotides line up with TRBD1. J lost 0 bases, V lost 4 bases, and 2 bases had no gene match. CDR3 size: 14 residues. In germline, CDR1 is PRHDT, CDR2 FYEKMQ (reference sequence).